This T cell receptor beta chain was profiled in a study of blood T cell repertoires in COVID-19. Whole-study context: Sites in the United States, Italy and Spain provided acute and convalescent COVID-19 samples. The cDNA or gDNA used as material had been derived from T cells, B-cell-depleted T cells, or PBMCs.

Methods used by the authors: Amplification of reference gene primers was used by the study to estimate nucleated cell counts. The data were produced by immunoSEQ multiplex PCR, yet TCRdb's version contains in-frame clones alone and is incomplete. Clonal size and the V and J genes are those of that table, whereas D and trimming came from the DNA. The sample gives roughly 140,000 clones, approximately 90% of which show up once; more than 2% is in the top ten. The clonotype was recovered from an older woman with acute or convalescent COVID-19. Sample: peripheral blood.

The CDR3, as DNA: TGTGCCTGGACCGCCGCGCGGGGCCTGTCTACCCACGAGCAGTACTTC. Protein: CAWTAARGLSTHEQYF. The chain recombines TRBV30 with TRBJ2-7, with D possibly matching TRBD2 (6 bases). CDR3 size: 16 residues. V was shortened by 4 bases and J by 5 bases, with 24 bases between the two germline ends. Germline values: CDR1 GTSNPN, CDR2 SVGIG (reference sequence).